These 2 T cell receptor beta chains were sequenced from one sample in a study of T cells in Graves' hyperthyroidism and ophthalmopathy. Amplified TCR beta CDR3 regions came from RNA transcripts. Carried out on the TCR CDR3, a first-round RT-PCR used the HTBI primer set. TCRdb re-derived calls from the multiplex PCR reads in MiXCR, one entry per CDR3 protein. The data hold fewer than 900,000 distinct CDR3 sequences, with about a sixth observed a single time. Input material: blood. Every receptor here comes from a man aged 18 to 30 with Graves' hyperthyroidism.

The chain uses TRBV28 and TRBJ2-3; maybe TRBD2 (5 bases). Between the trimmed V and J ends, which lost 7 bases and 2 bases, there was a span of 16 bases. Germline V gives CDR1 MDHEN, CDR2 SYDVKM. CDR3 length: 15 amino acids. The CDR3 loop is CASNVVGDITDTQYF. The CDR3 bases are TGTGCCAGCAACGTTGTCGGGGATATCACAGATACGCAGTATTTT.

V gene TRBV20-1 combines with J gene TRBJ1-5; possibly TRBD1 for D (5 bases). Germline CDR1 and CDR2: DFQATT and SNEGSKA (reference sequence). This CDR3 region has 15 residues. Trimming took 6 bases from V and 0 from J, leaving 15 bases between them. CDR3 residues: CSAFDSQHSNQPQHF. CDR3 bases: TGCAGTGCCTTTGACAGCCAACATAGCAATCAGCCCCAGCATTTT.